This T cell receptor beta chain is drawn from a study of human T cells and chemical hapten exposure. Study details: DPC at 2% was the sensitizing agent, placed on roughly 2 cm by roughly 2 cm of upper inner arm skin. Slight volume differences across pooled libraries mainly accounted for varying per-sample TCR yields.

Documented time point: patch test 1, 2 weeks after DPC sensitization. Treatment in this sample: therapeutic diphenylcyclopropenone sensitization with weekly scalp DPC. After removal of 3 bases from V and 0 bases from J, the junction contained 4 bases not matched to a gene. Per the germline V gene, CDR1 is DFQATT and CDR2 is SNEGSKA (reference sequence). This CDR3 spans 17 amino acids. This clonotype was picked up a small number of times. As handled by the study authors: Approximately 100,000 TCRs per sample was the median, with a range of about 20,000 to 700,000. TCRdb re-called the RACE reads through MiXCR, storing one row per CDR3 protein. Here the V and J calls rest on TCRdb's processing, not on the authors' analysis. The table lists about 120,000 distinct CDR3 sequences, roughly an eighth of them singletons.

The receptor was derived from a man younger than 30 with alopecia areata. Some clones in this sample may be carry-over from other donors' samples. Specimen: whole blood, collected in connection with sensitization to the hapten diphenylcyclopropenone (DPC). The chain couples TRBV20-1 to TRBJ2-1, with 14 nucleotides matching TRBD2. Here the CDR3 reads CSARGLAGASSYNEQFF. The CDR3, as DNA: TGCAGTGCTAGGGGACTAGCGGGGGCGAGCTCCTACAATGAGCAGTTCTTC.